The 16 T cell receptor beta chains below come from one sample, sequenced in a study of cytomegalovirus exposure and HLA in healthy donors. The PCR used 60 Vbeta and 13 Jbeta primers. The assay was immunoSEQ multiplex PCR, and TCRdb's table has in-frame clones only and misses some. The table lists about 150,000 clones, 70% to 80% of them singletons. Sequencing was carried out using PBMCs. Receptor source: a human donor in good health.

The CDR3 DNA reads TGTGCCAGCAGCTCCACTTTGACTAGCGGGAGTCGAGAGACCCAGTACTTC. Protein product: CASSSTLTSGSRETQYF. V usage is TRBV7-9 and J usage is TRBJ2-5, with 12 bases that match TRBD2. J lost 4 bases, V lost 4 bases, and 10 bases had no gene match. This CDR3 region has 17 residues. CDR1 is SEHNR and CDR2 is FQNEAQ in the germline V gene (reference sequence).

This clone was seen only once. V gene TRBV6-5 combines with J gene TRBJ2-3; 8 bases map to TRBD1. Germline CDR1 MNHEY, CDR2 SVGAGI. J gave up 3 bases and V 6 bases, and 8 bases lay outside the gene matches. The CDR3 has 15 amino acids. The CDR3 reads CASRNPGQVTDTQYF. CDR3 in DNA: TGTGCCAGCAGGAACCCGGGACAGGTGACAGATACGCAGTATTTT.

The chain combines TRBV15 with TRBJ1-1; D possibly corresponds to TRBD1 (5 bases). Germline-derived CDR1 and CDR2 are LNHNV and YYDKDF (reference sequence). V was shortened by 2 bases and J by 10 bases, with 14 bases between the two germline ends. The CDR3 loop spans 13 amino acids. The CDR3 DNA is TGTGCCACCAGCAGACCAGGGACTCTGGTAGCTTTCTTT. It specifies CATSRPGTLVAFF.

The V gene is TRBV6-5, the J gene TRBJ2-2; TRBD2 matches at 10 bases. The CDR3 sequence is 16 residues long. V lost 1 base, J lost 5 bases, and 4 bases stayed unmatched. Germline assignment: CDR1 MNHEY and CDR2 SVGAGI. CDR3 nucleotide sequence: TGTGCCAGCAGTTACTTAGCGGGAGGATCGACCGGGGAGCTGTTTTTT. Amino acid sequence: CASSYLAGGSTGELFF.

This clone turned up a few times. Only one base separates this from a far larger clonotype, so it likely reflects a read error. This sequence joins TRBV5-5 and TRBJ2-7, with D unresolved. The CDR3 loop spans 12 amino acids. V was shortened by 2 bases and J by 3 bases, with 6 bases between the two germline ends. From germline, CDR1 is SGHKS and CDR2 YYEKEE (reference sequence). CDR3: CASSLAYYEQYF. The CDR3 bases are TGTGCCAGCAGCTTAGCGTACTACGAGCAGTACTTC.

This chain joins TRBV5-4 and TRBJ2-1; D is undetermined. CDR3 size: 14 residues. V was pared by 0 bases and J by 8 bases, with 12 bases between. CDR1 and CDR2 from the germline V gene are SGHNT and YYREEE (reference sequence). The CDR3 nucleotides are TGTGCCAGCAGCTTGGCCCCCCAGAGGCATGAGCAGTTCTTC. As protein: CASSLAPQRHEQFF.

CDR3 bases: TGTGCCAGCAGCTTTCCCGGGACTAGCGGGAGGGACTCCTACGAGCAGTACTTC. This gives the protein CASSFPGTSGRDSYEQYF. The chain employs TRBV5-4 and TRBJ2-7; 16 bases match TRBD2. The V gene's germline CDR1 is SGHNT and CDR2 YYREEE (reference sequence). The CDR3 spans 18 residues. With V trimmed by 2 bases and J by 0 bases, 5 bases remained unmatched.

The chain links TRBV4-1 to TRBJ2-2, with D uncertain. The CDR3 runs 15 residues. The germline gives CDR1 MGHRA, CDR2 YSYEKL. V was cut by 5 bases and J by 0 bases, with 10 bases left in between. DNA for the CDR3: TGCGCCAGCAGCAAACTTATACCGAACACCGGGGAGCTGTTTTTT. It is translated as CASSKLIPNTGELFF.

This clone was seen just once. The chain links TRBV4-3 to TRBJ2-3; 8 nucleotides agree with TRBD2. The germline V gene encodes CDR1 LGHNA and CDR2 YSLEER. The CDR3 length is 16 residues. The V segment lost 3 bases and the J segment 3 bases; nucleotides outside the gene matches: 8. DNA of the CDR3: TGCGCCAGCAGCCAGGCGGGGGGAGGGATTACAGATACGCAGTATTTT. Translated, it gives CASSQAGGGITDTQYF.

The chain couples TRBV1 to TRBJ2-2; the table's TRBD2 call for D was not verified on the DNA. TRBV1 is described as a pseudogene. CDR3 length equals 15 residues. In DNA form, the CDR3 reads TGCACCAGCAGCCAAGAGAGTAGTAGTACCGGGGAGCTGTTTTTT. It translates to CTSSQESSSTGELFF.

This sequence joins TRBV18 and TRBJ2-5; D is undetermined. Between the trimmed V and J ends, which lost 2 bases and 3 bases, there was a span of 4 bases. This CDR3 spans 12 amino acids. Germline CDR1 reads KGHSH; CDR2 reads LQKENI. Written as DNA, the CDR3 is TGTGCCAGCTCACCAGCGGAAGAGACCCAGTACTTC. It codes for CASSPAEETQYF.

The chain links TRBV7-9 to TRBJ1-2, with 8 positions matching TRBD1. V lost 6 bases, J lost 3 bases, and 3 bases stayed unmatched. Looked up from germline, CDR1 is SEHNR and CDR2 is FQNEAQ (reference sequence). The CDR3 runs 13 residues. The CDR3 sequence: CASRGQAHYGYTF. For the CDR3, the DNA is TGTGCCAGCAGGGGACAGGCTCACTATGGCTACACCTTC.

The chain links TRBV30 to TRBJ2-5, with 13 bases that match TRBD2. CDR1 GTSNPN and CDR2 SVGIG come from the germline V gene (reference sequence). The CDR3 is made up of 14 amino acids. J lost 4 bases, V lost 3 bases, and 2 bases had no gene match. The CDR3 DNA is TGTGCCTGGAGCAGACTAGCGGGGGGAGAGACCCAGTACTTC. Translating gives CAWSRLAGGETQYF.

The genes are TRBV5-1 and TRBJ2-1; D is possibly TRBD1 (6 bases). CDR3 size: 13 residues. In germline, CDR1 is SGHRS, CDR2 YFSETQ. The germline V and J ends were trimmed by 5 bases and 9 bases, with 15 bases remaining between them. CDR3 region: CASRIGTLGEQFF. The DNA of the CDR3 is TGCGCCAGCAGGATAGGGACACTCGGTGAGCAGTTCTTC.

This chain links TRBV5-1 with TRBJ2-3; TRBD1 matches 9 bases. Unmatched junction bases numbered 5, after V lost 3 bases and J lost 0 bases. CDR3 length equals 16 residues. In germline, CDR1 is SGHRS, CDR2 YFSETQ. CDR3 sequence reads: CASSSRTGASTDTQYF. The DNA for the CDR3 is TGCGCCAGCAGCTCCCGGACAGGGGCTAGCACAGATACGCAGTATTTT.

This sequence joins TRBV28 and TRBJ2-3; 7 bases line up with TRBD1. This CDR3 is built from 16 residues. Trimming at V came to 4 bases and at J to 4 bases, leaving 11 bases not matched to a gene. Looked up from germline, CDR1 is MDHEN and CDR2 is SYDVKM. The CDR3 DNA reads TGTGCCAGCAGTTCCATACAACGACAGGGAGCAGATACGCAGTATTTT. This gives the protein CASSSIQRQGADTQYF.